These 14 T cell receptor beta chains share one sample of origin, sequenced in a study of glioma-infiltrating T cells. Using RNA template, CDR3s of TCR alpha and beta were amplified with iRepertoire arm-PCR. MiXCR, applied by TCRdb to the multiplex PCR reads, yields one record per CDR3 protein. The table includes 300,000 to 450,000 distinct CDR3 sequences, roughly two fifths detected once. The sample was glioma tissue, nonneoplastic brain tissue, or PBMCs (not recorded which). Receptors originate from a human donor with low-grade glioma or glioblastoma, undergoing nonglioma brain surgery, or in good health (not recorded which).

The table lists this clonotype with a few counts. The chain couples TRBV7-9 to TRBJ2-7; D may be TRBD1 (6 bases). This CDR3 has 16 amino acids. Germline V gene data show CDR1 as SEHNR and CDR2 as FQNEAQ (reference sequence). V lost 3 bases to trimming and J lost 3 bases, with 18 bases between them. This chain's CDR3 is CASSFRQAELHYEQYF. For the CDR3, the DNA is TGTGCCAGCAGCTTCCGACAGGCGGAACTTCACTACGAGCAGTACTTC.

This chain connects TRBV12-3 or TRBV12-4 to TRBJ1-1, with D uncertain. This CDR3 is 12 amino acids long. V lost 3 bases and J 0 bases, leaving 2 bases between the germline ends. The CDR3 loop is CASSFVNTEAFF. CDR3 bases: TGTGCCAGCAGTTTTGTGAACACTGAAGCTTTCTTT.

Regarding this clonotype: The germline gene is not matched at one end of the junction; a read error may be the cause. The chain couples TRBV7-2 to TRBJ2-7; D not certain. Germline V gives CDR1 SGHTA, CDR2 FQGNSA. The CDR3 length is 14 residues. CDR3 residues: CASGPDRLPYEQCF. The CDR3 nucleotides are TGTGCCAGCGGACCCGACCGATTGCCCTACGAGCAGTGCTTC.

CDR3 nucleotide sequence: TGTGCCAGCAGCCTTGCCCAGCGAGGGCAGTATTTT. This gives the protein CASSLAQRGQYF. This sequence joins TRBV3-1 and TRBJ2-3; D is undetermined. The V end was cut by 4 bases, the J end by 11 bases, with 13 bases between. There are 12 residues in the CDR3. Germline V gene lookup returns CDR1 LGHDT and CDR2 YNNKEL (reference sequence).

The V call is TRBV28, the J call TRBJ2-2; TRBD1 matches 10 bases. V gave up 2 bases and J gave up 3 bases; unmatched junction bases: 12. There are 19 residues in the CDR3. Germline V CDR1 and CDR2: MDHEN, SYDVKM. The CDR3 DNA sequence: TGTGCCAGCAGTTTAGACAGGGGGCTGCTAACAGGAGACACCGGGGAGCTGTTTTTT. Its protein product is CASSLDRGLLTGDTGELFF.

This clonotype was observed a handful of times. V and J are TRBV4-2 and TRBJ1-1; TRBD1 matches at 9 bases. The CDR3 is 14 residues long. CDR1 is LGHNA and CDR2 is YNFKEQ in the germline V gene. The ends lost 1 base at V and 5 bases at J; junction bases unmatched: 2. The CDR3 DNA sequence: TGTGCCAGCAGCCAAGGGACAGGGGTTACTGAAGCTTTCTTT. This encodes CASSQGTGVTEAFF.

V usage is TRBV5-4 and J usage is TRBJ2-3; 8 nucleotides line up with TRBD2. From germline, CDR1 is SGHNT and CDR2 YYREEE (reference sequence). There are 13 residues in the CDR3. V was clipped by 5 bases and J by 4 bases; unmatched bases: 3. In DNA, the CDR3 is TGTGCCAGCAGGCGGGAGGTAGCAGATACGCAGTATTTT. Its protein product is CASRREVADTQYF.

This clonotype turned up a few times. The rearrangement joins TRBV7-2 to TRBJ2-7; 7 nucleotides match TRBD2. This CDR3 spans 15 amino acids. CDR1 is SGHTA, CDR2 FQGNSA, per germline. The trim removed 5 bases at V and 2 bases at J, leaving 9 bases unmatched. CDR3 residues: CASSLYRDYPYEQYF. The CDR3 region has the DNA TGTGCCAGCAGCCTATACCGGGACTATCCCTACGAGCAGTACTTC.

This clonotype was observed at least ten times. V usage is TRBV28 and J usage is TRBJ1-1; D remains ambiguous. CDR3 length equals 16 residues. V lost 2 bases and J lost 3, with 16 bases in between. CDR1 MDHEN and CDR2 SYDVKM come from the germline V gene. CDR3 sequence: CASSLIQSRRYTEAFF. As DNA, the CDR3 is TGTGCCAGCAGTTTAATCCAGAGTAGGAGGTACACTGAAGCTTTCTTT.

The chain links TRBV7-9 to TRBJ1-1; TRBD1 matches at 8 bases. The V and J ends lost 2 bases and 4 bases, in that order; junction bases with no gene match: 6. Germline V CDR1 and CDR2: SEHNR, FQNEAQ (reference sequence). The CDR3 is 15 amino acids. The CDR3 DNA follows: TGTGCCAGCAGCTTACAGGGGGCGCGGGGCACTGAAGCTTTCTTT. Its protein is CASSLQGARGTEAFF. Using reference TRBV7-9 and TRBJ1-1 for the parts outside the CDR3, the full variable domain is DTGVSQNPRHKITKRGQNVTFRCDPISEHNRLYWYRQTLGQGPEFLTYFQNEAQLEKSRLLSDRFSAERPKGSFSTLEIQRTEQGDSAMYLCASSLQGARGTEAFFGQGTRLTVV.

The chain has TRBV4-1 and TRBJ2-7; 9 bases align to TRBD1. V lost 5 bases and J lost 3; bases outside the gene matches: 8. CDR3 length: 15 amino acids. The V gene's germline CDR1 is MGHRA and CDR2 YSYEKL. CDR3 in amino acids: CASSLGTGGFYEQYF. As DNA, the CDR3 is TGCGCCAGCAGCTTGGGTACAGGGGGCTTCTACGAGCAGTACTTC.

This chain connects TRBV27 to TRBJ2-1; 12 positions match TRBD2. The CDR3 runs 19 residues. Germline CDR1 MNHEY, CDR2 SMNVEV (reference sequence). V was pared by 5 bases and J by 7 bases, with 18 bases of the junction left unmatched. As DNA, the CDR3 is TGTGCCAGCAGTCTTATAACCCCCCTAGCGGGAGGGCCGGATAATGAGCAGTTCTTC. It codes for CASSLITPLAGGPDNEQFF.

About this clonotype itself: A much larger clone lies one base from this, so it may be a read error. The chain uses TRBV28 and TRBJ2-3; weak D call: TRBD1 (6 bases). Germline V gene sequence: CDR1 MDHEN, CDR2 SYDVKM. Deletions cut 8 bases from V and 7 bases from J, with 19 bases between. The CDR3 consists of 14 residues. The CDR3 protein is CASQGGILAYTQYF. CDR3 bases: TGTGCCAGCCAAGGGGGAATTTTGGCATATACGCAGTATTTT.

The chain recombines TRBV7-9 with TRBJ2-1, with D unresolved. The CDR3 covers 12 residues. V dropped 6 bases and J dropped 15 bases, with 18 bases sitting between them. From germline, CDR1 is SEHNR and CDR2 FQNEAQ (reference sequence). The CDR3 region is CASSSHLNEAFF. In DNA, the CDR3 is TGTGCCAGCAGTAGTCATCTCAACGAAGCGTTCTTC.